Included here is one T cell receptor beta chain sequence, with context. Its antigen is as yet unknown. The sample is drawn from a study of T cell clonotyping in hematopoietic cell transplantation. This table comes from immunoSEQ multiplex PCR, and its TCRdb copy is limited to in-frame clones, with some not included. Counted here are some 15,000 clones, about 90% occurring once; the ten biggest clones make up under 3%. Study-wide findings and caveats: At the given depth, recipient repertoires were over 95% de novo clonotypes.

In germline, CDR1 is SGHTA, CDR2 FQGNSA. V shed 5 bases, J shed 4 bases, and the junction held 2 bases outside the gene matches. The CDR3 is 14 residues long. The chain uses TRBV7-2 and TRBJ2-5, with 12 bases matching TRBD1. The TCR originated in a man aged 50 to 60 in good health. Some clones in this sample may be carry-over from other donors' samples. The source material was peripheral blood mononuclear cells. CDR3 sequence reads: CASSRDRGRETQYF. CDR3 sequence (DNA): TGTGCCAGCAGCCGGGACAGGGGGCGAGAGACCCAGTACTTC. Looking up the rest from reference TRBV7-2 and TRBJ2-5 gives the full variable domain: GAGVSQSPSNKVTEKGKDVELRCDPISGHTALYWYRQSLGQGLEFLIYFQGNSAPDKSGLPSDRFSAERTGGSVSTLTIQRTQQEDSAVYLCASSRDRGRETQYFGPGTRLLVL.